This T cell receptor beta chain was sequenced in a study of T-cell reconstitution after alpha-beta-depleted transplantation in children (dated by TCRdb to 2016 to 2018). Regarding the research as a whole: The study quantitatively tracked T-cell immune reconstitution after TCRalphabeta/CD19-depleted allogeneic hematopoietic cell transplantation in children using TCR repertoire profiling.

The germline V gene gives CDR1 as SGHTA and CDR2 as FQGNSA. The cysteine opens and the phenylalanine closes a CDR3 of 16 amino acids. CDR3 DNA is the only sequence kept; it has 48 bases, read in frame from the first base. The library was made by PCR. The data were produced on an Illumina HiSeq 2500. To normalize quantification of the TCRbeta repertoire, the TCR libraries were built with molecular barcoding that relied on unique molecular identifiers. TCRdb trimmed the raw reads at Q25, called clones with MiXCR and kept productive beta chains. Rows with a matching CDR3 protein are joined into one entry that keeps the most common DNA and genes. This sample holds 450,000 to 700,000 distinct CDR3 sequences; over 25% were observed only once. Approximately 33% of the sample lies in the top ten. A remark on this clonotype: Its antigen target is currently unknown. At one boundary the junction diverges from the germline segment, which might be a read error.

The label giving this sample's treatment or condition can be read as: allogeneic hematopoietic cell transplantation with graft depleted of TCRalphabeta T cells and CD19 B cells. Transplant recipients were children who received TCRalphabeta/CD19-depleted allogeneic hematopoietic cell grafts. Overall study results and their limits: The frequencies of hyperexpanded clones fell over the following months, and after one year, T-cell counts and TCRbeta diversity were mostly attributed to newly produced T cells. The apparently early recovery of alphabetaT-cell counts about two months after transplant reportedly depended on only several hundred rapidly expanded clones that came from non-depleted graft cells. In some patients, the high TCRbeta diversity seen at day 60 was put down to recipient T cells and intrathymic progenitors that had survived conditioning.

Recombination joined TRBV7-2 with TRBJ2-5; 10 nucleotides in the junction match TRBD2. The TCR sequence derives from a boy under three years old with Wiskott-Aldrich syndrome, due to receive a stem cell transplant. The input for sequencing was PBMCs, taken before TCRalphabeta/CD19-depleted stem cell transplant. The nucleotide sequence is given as TGTGCCAGCAGCTTACTAGCGGGAGCGGGCCAAGAGACCCTGTACTTC. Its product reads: CASSLLAGAGQETLYF.